These 10 T cell receptor beta chains originate from one sample sequenced in a study of molecular identifiers for immune sequencing clone quantification. TCRdb re-analysed the PCR reads in MiXCR, keeping a single row per CDR3 protein. This table holds 400,000 to 600,000 distinct CDR3 sequences, about 26% found once. Sequencing input: naive CD8+ T cells from blood, with Jurkat cell RNA spiked in. The subset: FACS-sorted CD8+CD4-CCR7+CD45RA+ naive T cells. All receptors derive from a human donor in good health. Some libraries in this study had Jurkat cell RNA spiked in.

This clonotype came up many times. This chain joins TRBV5-5 and TRBJ1-1, with D uncertain. This CDR3 has 13 residues. V lost 4 bases and J 4 bases, leaving 11 bases between the germline ends. CDR1 and CDR2 from the germline V gene are SGHKS and YYEKEE (reference sequence). For the CDR3, the DNA is TGTGCCAGCAGCGGACCAACCAGCACTGAAGCTTTCTTT. It yields the protein CASSGPTSTEAFF.

This clonotype was seen only a few times. The CDR3 spells CASSEWVGAGAFF. CDR3 DNA: TGTGCCAGCAGTGAATGGGTGGGGGCCGGGGCTTTCTTT. J is TRBJ1-1 and V is TRBV25-1; maybe TRBD1 (6 bases). V was clipped by 1 base and J by 11 bases, with 14 bases between them. Germline V gene sequence: CDR1 MGHDK, CDR2 SYGVNS. The CDR3 has 13 residues.

The chain joins TRBV20-1 to TRBJ2-1, with 8 nucleotides matching TRBD2. The trim removed 6 bases at V and 7 bases at J, leaving 14 bases unmatched. Germline loops: CDR1 DFQATT, CDR2 SNEGSKA (reference sequence). This CDR3 is 15 amino acids long. CDR3 sequence (DNA): TGCAGTGCGGACGACTTGGCCAGCGGGAGTAATGAGCAGTTCTTC. This gives the protein CSADDLASGSNEQFF.

With regard to this clonotype: The junction departs from the called germline gene at one end, perhaps through a read error. CDR3 in amino acids: CASSLGPLAGETGDTQYF. DNA of the CDR3: TGTGCCAGCAGCCTAGGGCCACTAGCGGGGGAGACAGGCGATACACAGTATTTT. The chain couples TRBV12-3 or TRBV12-4 to TRBJ2-3; 11 positions match TRBD2. The CDR3 covers 18 residues.

In its sample, this clonotype was seen many times. This sequence joins TRBV12-3 or TRBV12-4 and TRBJ1-1; 7 bases fit TRBD1. This CDR3 is built from 14 residues. J was trimmed by 3 bases and V by 3 bases; bases with no gene match: 4. CDR3 sequence: CASSFLTGDTEAFF. CDR3 DNA: TGTGCCAGCAGTTTTCTAACAGGGGACACTGAAGCTTTCTTT.

This clonotype was seen a handful of times. Given a much more abundant clone one base away, this may be a read error. No conserved phenylalanine or tryptophan ends this CDR3, so it is likely a read error. This chain joins TRBV12-3 or TRBV12-4 and TRBJ1-5, with 8 bases aligning to TRBD1. The CDR3 has 14 amino acids. After removal of 3 bases from V and 5 bases from J, the junction contained 3 bases not matched to a gene. The CDR3 nucleotides are TGTGCCAGCAGTTTGGGGACAGGATATCAGCCCCAGCATCTT. The encoded protein is CASSLGTGYQPQHL.

This clonotype was detected only a few times. This chain connects TRBV2 to TRBJ2-3; a weak D match, TRBD2 (5 bases). The V gene lost 5 bases and the J gene lost 5 bases, with 14 bases spanning the gap. Germline CDR1 and CDR2: SNHLY and FYNNEI. There are 14 residues in the CDR3. The CDR3: CASSIILAVDTQYF. Here the CDR3 DNA reads TGTGCCAGCAGTATCATCCTAGCTGTAGATACGCAGTATTTT.

In its sample, this clonotype was seen a few times. J is TRBJ1-2 and V is TRBV12-3 or TRBV12-4; TRBD1 matches 7 bases. The CDR3 sequence is 14 residues long. The J segment lost 5 bases and the V segment lost 3 bases, leaving 6 bases of the junction unmatched. The CDR3 reads CASSFGQETYGYTF. DNA for the CDR3: TGTGCCAGCAGTTTCGGACAGGAGACATATGGCTACACCTTC.

The chain couples TRBV7-2 to TRBJ2-7; D remains unclear. The CDR3 loop spans 12 amino acids. The germline V gene encodes CDR1 SGHTA and CDR2 FQGNSA. The CDR3 loop reads CARRFGGPEQYF. The CDR3 region has the DNA TGTGCGCGCCGCTTCGGTGGACCCGAGCAGTACTTC. Full variable domain (outside the CDR3, taken from reference TRBV7-2 and TRBJ2-7): GAGVSQSPSNKVTEKGKDVELRCDPISGHTALYWYRQSLGQGLEFLIYFQGNSAPDKSGLPSDRFSAERTGGSVSTLTIQRTQQEDSAVYLCARRFGGPEQYFGPGTRLTVT.

This clonotype was counted between two and nine times. This chain links TRBV30 with TRBJ2-2, with TRBD2 identical over 9 bases. V shed 4 bases, J shed 4 bases, and the junction held 10 bases outside the gene matches. The CDR3 spans 16 residues. Per the germline V gene, CDR1 is GTSNPN and CDR2 is SVGIG (reference sequence). The CDR3 loop reads CAWMPSGRLGTGELFF. The CDR3 DNA follows: TGTGCCTGGATGCCCAGCGGGAGGTTGGGCACCGGGGAGCTGTTTTTT.